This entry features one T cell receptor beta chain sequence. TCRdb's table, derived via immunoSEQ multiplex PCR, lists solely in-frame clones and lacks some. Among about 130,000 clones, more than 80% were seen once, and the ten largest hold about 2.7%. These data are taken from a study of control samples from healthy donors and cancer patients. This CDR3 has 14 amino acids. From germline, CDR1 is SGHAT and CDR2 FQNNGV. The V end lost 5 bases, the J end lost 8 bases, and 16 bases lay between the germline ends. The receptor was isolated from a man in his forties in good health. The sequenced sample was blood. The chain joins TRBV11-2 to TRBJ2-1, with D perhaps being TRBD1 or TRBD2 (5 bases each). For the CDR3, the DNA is TGTGCCAGCAGCAGGCGGGTCTTGACAGATGAGCAGTTCTTC. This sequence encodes CASSRRVLTDEQFF.